These 9 T cell receptor beta chains were all obtained from the same sample, sequenced in a study of blood T cell repertoires in COVID-19. Measured with immunoSEQ multiplex PCR; TCRdb has only the in-frame clones, and not every one. The table lists 200,000 to 250,000 clones, about 92% of them singletons. Material for sequencing was peripheral blood. The origin of the receptors is a man aged 25-45 years with acute or convalescent COVID-19.

The V and J genes are TRBV5-4 and TRBJ2-5; 11 bases map to TRBD2. The trim removed 2 bases at V and 2 bases at J, leaving 5 bases unmatched. CDR1 and CDR2 (germline): SGHNT, YYREEE (reference sequence). CDR3 size: 16 residues. Here the CDR3 reads CASSLRLAGPQETQYF. CDR3 in DNA: TGTGCCAGCAGCTTAAGACTAGCGGGACCACAAGAGACCCAGTACTTC.

In this sample, this clone turned up once. The chain links TRBV7-2 to TRBJ1-1, with 7 bases identical to TRBD1. The junction had 4 bases not matched to a gene; V was cut back by 5 bases and J by 4 bases. The length of the CDR3 is 13 residues. The germline gives CDR1 SGHTA, CDR2 FQGNSA. The CDR3 region has the DNA TGTGCCAGCAGCGCCGACAGGGCCACTGAAGCTTTCTTT. It specifies CASSADRATEAFF.

The chain recombines TRBV28 with TRBJ2-7; TRBD1 matches 8 bases. J gave up 3 bases and V 6 bases, and 10 bases lay outside the gene matches. In germline, CDR1 is MDHEN, CDR2 SYDVKM. CDR3 length: 15 residues. The CDR3 DNA follows: TGTGCCAGCAGCCCGCCCAGGACAGGGCGCTACGAGCAGTACTTC. Protein: CASSPPRTGRYEQYF.

The chain links TRBV5-1 to TRBJ1-6; maybe TRBD1 (5 bases). CDR1 and CDR2 (germline): SGHRS, YFSETQ. This CDR3 comprises 15 residues. The germline V and J ends were trimmed by 4 bases and 1 base, with 9 bases remaining between them. Here the CDR3 reads CASSGGGSYNSPLHF. The CDR3 coding sequence is TGCGCCAGCAGCGGGGGAGGATCCTATAATTCACCCCTCCACTTT.

This sequence joins TRBV19 and TRBJ2-1; 10 bases are a match to TRBD1. The CDR3 has 18 amino acids. Germline V gives CDR1 LNHDA, CDR2 SQIVND (reference sequence). Unmatched junction bases numbered 13, after V lost 5 bases and J lost 3 bases. The CDR3 protein is CASSRSPGQGRDYNEQFF. DNA of the CDR3: TGTGCCAGTAGTCGATCACCGGGACAGGGGAGGGACTACAATGAGCAGTTCTTC.

The chain links TRBV5-8 to TRBJ1-1; weak D call: TRBD1 (5 bases). The V and J ends lost 1 base and 0 bases respectively, with 7 bases between them. The CDR3 sequence is 14 residues long. Germline CDR1 reads SGHTS; CDR2 reads YDEGEE. CDR3 residues: CASSLTGMNTEAFF. For the CDR3, the DNA is TGTGCCAGCAGCTTGACAGGAATGAACACTGAAGCTTTCTTT.

J is TRBJ2-4 and V is TRBV12-3 or TRBV12-4; D is unresolved. Trimming cost V 7 bases and J 8 bases, with 12 bases left between them. The CDR3 extends over 12 amino acids. The CDR3 region is CASTKEIDIQYF. DNA for the CDR3: TGTGCCAGCACTAAAGAAATTGACATTCAGTACTTC.

The gene calls are TRBV5-1 and TRBJ2-3, with D perhaps matching TRBD2 (5 bases). The CDR3 runs to 13 residues. Trimming took off 4 bases at V and 4 bases at J, with 10 bases between the two ends. Germline lookup yields CDR1 SGHRS and CDR2 YFSETQ. CDR3: CASSEGSPDTQYF. As DNA, the CDR3 is TGCGCCAGCAGCGAGGGTTCTCCAGATACGCAGTATTTT.

The V and J genes are TRBV6-5 and TRBJ2-1; tentative D call: TRBD1 (6 bases). The CDR3 consists of 15 residues. Per the germline V gene, CDR1 is MNHEY and CDR2 is SVGAGI. Trimming took 6 bases from V and 3 from J, leaving 15 bases between them. Written as DNA, the CDR3 is TGTGCCAGCAGCCGGAATATCAGGGGCTACAATGAGCAGTTCTTC. It is translated as CASSRNIRGYNEQFF.